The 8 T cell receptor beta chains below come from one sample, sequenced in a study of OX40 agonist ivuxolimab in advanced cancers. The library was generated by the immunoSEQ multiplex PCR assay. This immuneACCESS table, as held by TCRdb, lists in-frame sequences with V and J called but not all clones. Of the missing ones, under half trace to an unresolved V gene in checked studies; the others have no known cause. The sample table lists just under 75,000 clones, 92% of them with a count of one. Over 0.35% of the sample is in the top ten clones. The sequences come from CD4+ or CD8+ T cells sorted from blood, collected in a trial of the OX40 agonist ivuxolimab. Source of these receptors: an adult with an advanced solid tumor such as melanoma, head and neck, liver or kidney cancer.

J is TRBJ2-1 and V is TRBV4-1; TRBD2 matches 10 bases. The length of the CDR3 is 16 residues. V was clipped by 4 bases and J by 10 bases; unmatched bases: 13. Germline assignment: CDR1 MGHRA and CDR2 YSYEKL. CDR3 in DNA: TGCGCCAGCAGCCGCGGGGTAGCGGGAGGCCAGGGGGAGCAGTTCTTC. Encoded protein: CASSRGVAGGQGEQFF.

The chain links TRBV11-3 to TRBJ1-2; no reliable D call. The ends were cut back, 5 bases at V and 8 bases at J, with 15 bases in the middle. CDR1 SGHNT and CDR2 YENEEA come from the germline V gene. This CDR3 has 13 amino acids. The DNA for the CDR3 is TGTGCCAGCAGCCAACTCGGCTGGGTGGGCTACACCTTC. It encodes CASSQLGWVGYTF.

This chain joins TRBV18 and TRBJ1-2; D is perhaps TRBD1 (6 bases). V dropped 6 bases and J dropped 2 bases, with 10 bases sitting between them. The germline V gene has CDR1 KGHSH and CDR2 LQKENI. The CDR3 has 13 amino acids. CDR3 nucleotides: TGTGCCAGCTCCCTCGACAGGAACTATGGCTACACCTTC. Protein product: CASSLDRNYGYTF.

The CDR3: CASSQGGNEQFF. Written as DNA, the CDR3 is TGTGCCAGCAGCCAAGGGGGGAATGAGCAGTTCTTC. V usage is TRBV2 and J usage is TRBJ2-1; D tentatively fits TRBD1 or TRBD2 (6 bases each). Germline V gene data show CDR1 as SNHLY and CDR2 as FYNNEI. The CDR3 sequence is 12 residues long. V lost 6 bases, J lost 7 bases, and 10 bases lay in between. Variable domain in full (rest from reference TRBV2 and TRBJ2-1): EPEVTQTPSHQVTQMGQEVILRCVPISNHLYFYWYRQILGQKVEFLVSFYNNEISEKSEIFDDQFSVERPDGSNFTLKIRSTKLEDSAMYFCASSQGGNEQFFGPGTRLTVL.

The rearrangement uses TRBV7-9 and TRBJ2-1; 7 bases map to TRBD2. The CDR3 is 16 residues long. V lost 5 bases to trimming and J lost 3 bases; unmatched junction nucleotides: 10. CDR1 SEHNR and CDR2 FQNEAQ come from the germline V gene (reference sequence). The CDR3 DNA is TGTGCCAGCAGCCGGTGGGCGGGAGTCGGCTACAATGAGCAGTTCTTC. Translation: CASSRWAGVGYNEQFF.

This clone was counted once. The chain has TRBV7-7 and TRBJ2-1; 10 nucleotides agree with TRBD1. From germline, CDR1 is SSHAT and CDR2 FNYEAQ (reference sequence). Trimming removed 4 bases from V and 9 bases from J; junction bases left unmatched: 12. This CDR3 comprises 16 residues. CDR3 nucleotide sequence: TGTGCCAGCAGCTCGGGACAGGGGTCGGGAGTAAGTGAGCAGTTCTTC. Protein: CASSSGQGSGVSEQFF. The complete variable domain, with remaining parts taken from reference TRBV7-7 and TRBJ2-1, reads GAGVSQSPRYKVTKRGQDVTLRCDPISSHATLYWYQQALGQGPEFLTYFNYEAQPDKSGLPSDRFSAERPEGSISTLTIQRTEQRDSAMYRCASSSGQGSGVSEQFFGPGTRLTVL.

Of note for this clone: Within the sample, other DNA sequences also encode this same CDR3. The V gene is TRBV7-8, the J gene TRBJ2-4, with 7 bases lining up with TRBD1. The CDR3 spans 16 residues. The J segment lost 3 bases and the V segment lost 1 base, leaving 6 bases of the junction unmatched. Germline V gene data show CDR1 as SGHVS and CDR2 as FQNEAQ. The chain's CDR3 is CASSLEGGLGKNIQYF. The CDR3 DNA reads TGTGCCAGCAGCTTAGAAGGGGGCTTGGGCAAAAACATTCAGTACTTC.

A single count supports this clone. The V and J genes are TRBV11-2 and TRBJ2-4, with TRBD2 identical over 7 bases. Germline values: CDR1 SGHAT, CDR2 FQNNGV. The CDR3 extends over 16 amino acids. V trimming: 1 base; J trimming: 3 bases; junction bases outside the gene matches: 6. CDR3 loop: CASSLVAGVGKNIQYF. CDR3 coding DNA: TGTGCCAGCAGCTTAGTGGCGGGAGTTGGCAAAAACATTCAGTACTTC.